This T cell receptor beta chain was observed in a study of blood T cell repertoires in COVID-19. The germline CDR1 and CDR2 sequences are MNHEY and SVGAGI. The CDR3 is made up of 15 amino acids. V lost 6 bases to trimming and J lost 3 bases; unmatched junction nucleotides: 7. TCRdb's copy holds only in-frame clones and misses some; the assay was immunoSEQ multiplex PCR. The sample shows roughly 200,000 clones, roughly four fifths of them seen only once. The chain combines TRBV6-5 with TRBJ2-2; the match to TRBD2 covers 7 bases. Sequencing was performed on peripheral blood. This clonotype was sampled from a man aged 45-65 years with active or convalescent COVID-19. CDR3 amino acids: CASRGGLTYTGELFF. As DNA, the CDR3 is TGTGCCAGCAGGGGGGGACTAACCTACACCGGGGAGCTGTTTTTT.